This T cell receptor (beta chain) was captured by sequencing in a study of blood T cell repertoires in COVID-19. Looking at the study overall: The cDNA or gDNA used as material had been derived from T cells, B-cell-depleted T cells, or PBMCs.

Authors' analysis steps: It was from reference gene primer amplification that nucleated cell counts were estimated. Profiled with immunoSEQ multiplex PCR; TCRdb holds only in-frame clones, not every one. V and J calls and clone size are given by that table; D and trimming were obtained from the DNA. The sample lists about 39,000 clones, more than 80% occurring once. CDR1 is SEHNR, CDR2 FQNEAQ, per germline (reference sequence). The CDR3 contains 15 residues. V was shortened by 2 bases and J by 6 bases, with 16 bases between the two germline ends. This sequence was found in a man aged 60 to 69 with acute or convalescent COVID-19. Source material: peripheral blood. V gene TRBV7-9 combines with J gene TRBJ1-1; possible D gene TRBD1, 6 bases. The CDR3 here is CASSLMTGGISEAFF. In nucleotides, the CDR3 is TGTGCCAGCAGCTTAATGACAGGAGGTATTTCTGAAGCTTTCTTT.